The rows below give T cell receptor beta chains drawn from one sample of a study of blood T cell repertoires in COVID-19. Sequencing used immunoSEQ multiplex PCR; TCRdb keeps in-frame clones, though not all of them. This table has roughly 230,000 clones, roughly four fifths appearing once. The sample taken for sequencing was PBMCs or T cells enriched from blood (not recorded which). Receptors were obtained from an older woman who had recovered from COVID-19. Both conserved end residues are part of each CDR3.

v_gene: TRBV28
CDR3aa: CASNMGQPGKAFF

v_gene: TRBV5-6
CDR3aa: CASSSAGFLAYGYTF

v_gene: TRBV6-5
CDR3aa: CASCWSSGTYEQYF

v_gene: TRBV18
CDR3aa: CASSPSQALAGVNEQFF

v_gene: TRBV7-3
CDR3aa: CASSQSQGHEQYF

v_gene: TRBV5-1
CDR3aa: CASSLSPIPSGRGTLGEQFF

v_gene: TRBV6-5
CDR3aa: CASKNEQGVGEAFF

v_gene: TRBV29-1
CDR3aa: CSAREETQYF

v_gene: TRBV18
CDR3aa: CASSPPYVTEAFF

v_gene: TRBV5-1
CDR3aa: CASSLGSHEQYF

v_gene: TRBV19
CDR3aa: CASSIEQPDTQYF

v_gene: TRBV11-1
CDR3aa: CASSLDMSQETQYF

v_gene: TRBV14
CDR3aa: CASSQAGGPNNEQFF

v_gene: TRBV6-1
CDR3aa: CASSEFLGGRPSGNTIYF

v_gene: TRBV19
CDR3aa: CASSIGVGTGGLAKNIQYF

v_gene: TRBV9
CDR3aa: CASSVGGVPDTQYF

v_gene: TRBV19
CDR3aa: CASSQPGNNNEQFF

v_gene: TRBV18
CDR3aa: CASSPGAQDRGVSSYNSPLHF